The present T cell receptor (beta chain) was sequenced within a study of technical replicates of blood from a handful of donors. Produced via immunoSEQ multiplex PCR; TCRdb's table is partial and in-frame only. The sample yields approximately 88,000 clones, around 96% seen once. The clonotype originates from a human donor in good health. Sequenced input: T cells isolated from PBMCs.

CDR3: CASDSADNEQFF. The CDR3 DNA follows: TGTGCCAGCGATTCGGCGGACAATGAGCAGTTCTTC. V and J are TRBV28 and TRBJ2-1; no clear D. Germline CDR1 is MDHEN and CDR2 is SYDVKM. The CDR3 runs to 12 residues. Trimming shortened V by 8 bases and J by 5 bases, and 10 bases separated the two germline ends.